Each of the 18 T cell receptor beta chains below was sequenced from the same sample in a study of cytotoxic CD8 clonotypes in ibrutinib-treated CLL. Sequenced by immunoSEQ multiplex PCR; TCRdb stores in-frame clones only, minus some. The sample consists of 53,000 or so clones, around 52% of them appearing once. The input for sequencing was PBMCs, taken at disease progression, from a patient treated with ibrutinib. These receptors were taken from a human donor with chronic lymphocytic leukemia.

This clone was picked up one time. The chain couples TRBV7-8 to TRBJ2-5; D not certain. V gave up 5 bases and J gave up 4 bases, with 17 bases separating them. Germline lookup yields CDR1 SGHVS and CDR2 FQNEAQ. This CDR3 is built from 15 residues. The CDR3 spells CASSPQADLRETQYF. CDR3 in DNA: TGTGCCAGCAGCCCACAAGCTGACCTTCGAGAGACCCAGTACTTC.

The J gene is TRBJ1-5, the V gene TRBV5-6, with D hard to call. Trimming took off 2 bases at V and 1 base at J, with 7 bases between the two ends. The length of the CDR3 is 14 residues. Germline CDR1 reads SGHDT; CDR2 reads YYEEEE. The CDR3 spells CASSFAQSNQPQHF. The CDR3 region has the DNA TGTGCCAGCAGCTTCGCTCAGAGCAATCAGCCCCAGCATTTT.

The rearrangement joins TRBV29-1 to TRBJ2-5; 11 bases fit TRBD2. V was clipped by 4 bases and J by 5 bases; unmatched bases: 3. Germline V gene data show CDR1 as SQVTM and CDR2 as ANQGSEA. The CDR3 is made up of 13 amino acids. DNA of the CDR3: TGCAGCGTTGGACTAGCGGGAACGGAGACCCAGTACTTC. Residues: CSVGLAGTETQYF.

The genes are TRBV30 and TRBJ2-7, with unresolved D. V gave up 0 bases and J gave up 4 bases, with 16 bases separating them. This CDR3 comprises 15 residues. Germline V lookup: CDR1 GTSNPN, CDR2 SVGIG (reference sequence). CDR3 sequence: CAWSVAGGFRYEQYF. The CDR3 nucleotides are TGTGCCTGGAGTGTGGCCGGTGGGTTTCGGTACGAGCAGTACTTC.

Details on this clone: Relative to the germline gene, one junction end is altered; a read error may explain this. This chain links TRBV19 with TRBJ2-7, with TRBD2 identical over 8 bases. CDR3 length: 14 amino acids. In germline, CDR1 is LNHDA, CDR2 SQIVND (reference sequence). The DNA for the CDR3 is TGCGCCGTAGGAGGGCGGGAGGCAACCTACGAGCAGTACTTC. It yields the protein CAVGGREATYEQYF. The whole variable domain, remainder taken from reference TRBV19 and TRBJ2-7, is DGGITQSPKYLFRKEGQNVTLSCEQNLNHDAMYWYRQDPGQGLRLIYYSQIVNDFQKGDIAEGYSVSREKKESFPLTVTSAQKNPTAFYLCAVGGREATYEQYFGPGTRLTVT.

This clone has only a few counts. The chain is built from TRBV30 and TRBJ1-2; D may be TRBD1 (6 bases). The CDR3 runs to 15 residues. The germline CDR1 and CDR2 sequences are GTSNPN and SVGIG (reference sequence). V lost 4 bases to trimming and J lost 7 bases, with 22 bases between them. As DNA, the CDR3 is TGTGCCTGGATGTGGGGGCAGGGATCCCTAGCTGGCTACACCTTC. Translating gives CAWMWGQGSLAGYTF.

This clone was picked up a small number of times. V usage is TRBV27 and J usage is TRBJ2-7; 7 nucleotides agree with TRBD2. CDR1 is MNHEY and CDR2 is SMNVEV in the germline V gene (reference sequence). J gave up 3 bases and V 8 bases, and 13 bases lay outside the gene matches. CDR3 length equals 15 residues. The CDR3 protein is CASWAWGGSIYEQYF. CDR3 DNA: TGTGCCAGCTGGGCCTGGGGCGGGAGTATCTACGAGCAGTACTTC.

In its sample, this clone was seen a few times. The chain combines TRBV5-6 with TRBJ1-5; D is unresolved. The germline V gene has CDR1 SGHDT and CDR2 YYEEEE. The ends were cut back, 1 base at V and 2 bases at J, with 13 bases in the middle. This CDR3 has 16 residues. The chain's CDR3 is CASSLRTPSRNQPQHF. CDR3 nucleotide sequence: TGTGCCAGCAGCTTGCGAACTCCGAGTCGCAATCAGCCCCAGCATTTT.

The rearrangement joins TRBV19 to TRBJ1-1; D is possibly TRBD1 (5 bases). Trimming left V 3 bases short and J 0 bases short, with 11 bases between. The CDR3 covers 15 residues. Germline V CDR1 and CDR2: LNHDA, SQIVND (reference sequence). The CDR3 reads CASSMTDRMNTEAFF. DNA of the CDR3: TGTGCCAGTAGTATGACAGACAGAATGAACACTGAAGCTTTCTTT.

The chain combines TRBV6-5 with TRBJ2-2; D is perhaps TRBD1 (5 bases). Germline lookup yields CDR1 MNHEY and CDR2 SVGAGI. Trimming stripped 0 bases from V and 4 bases from J, with 9 bases between. The CDR3 has 15 residues. CDR3 nucleotide sequence: TGTGCCAGCAGTTACTCGTTCCAGGGCACCGGGGAGCTGTTTTTT. Its translation is CASSYSFQGTGELFF.

This clone was observed a few times. The gene calls are TRBV27 and TRBJ1-1; D possibly corresponds to TRBD1 (5 bases). The CDR3 spans 14 residues. Trimming removed 8 bases at V and 3 bases at J, with 16 bases between. Per the germline V gene, CDR1 is MNHEY and CDR2 is SMNVEV (reference sequence). Here the CDR3 reads CASFEWGRDTEAFF. The CDR3 region has the DNA TGTGCCAGCTTTGAGTGGGGACGGGACACTGAAGCTTTCTTT.

The chain employs TRBV27 and TRBJ1-5, with D perhaps matching TRBD1 (5 bases). Germline CDR1 reads MNHEY; CDR2 reads SMNVEV (reference sequence). V was clipped by 0 bases and J by 0 bases, with 9 bases between them. The CDR3 consists of 16 residues. This CDR3 is CASSLSDRYSNQPQHF. In nucleotides, the CDR3 is TGTGCCAGCAGTTTATCCGACAGATATAGCAATCAGCCCCAGCATTTT.

This chain connects TRBV5-6 to TRBJ2-7, with 10 nucleotides matching TRBD1. Looked up from germline, CDR1 is SGHDT and CDR2 is YYEEEE. The CDR3 loop spans 16 amino acids. J was trimmed by 5 bases and V by 3 bases; bases with no gene match: 11. The DNA of the CDR3 is TGTGCCAGCAGCTGGGGGACAGGGGATCACCTGCACGAGCAGTACTTC. This sequence encodes CASSWGTGDHLHEQYF.

V is TRBV6-5 and J is TRBJ1-5; no reliable D call. CDR1 and CDR2 from the germline V gene are MNHEY and SVGAGI. The ends were cut back, 2 bases at V and 0 bases at J, with 8 bases in the middle. The CDR3 length is 15 residues. The CDR3 spells CASSYAGNSNQPQHF. The CDR3 region has the DNA TGTGCCAGCAGTTACGCGGGGAATAGCAATCAGCCCCAGCATTTT.

This clone has a handful of counts. The V gene is TRBV7-2, the J gene TRBJ2-7, with 8 positions matching TRBD2. Germline V CDR1 and CDR2: SGHTA, FQGNSA. The ends lost 1 base at V and 0 bases at J; junction bases unmatched: 11. This CDR3 spans 18 amino acids. The CDR3 nucleotides are TGTGCCAGCAGCTTAGGACCCCTTTCAGCGGGAGTCTCCTACGAGCAGTACTTC. Its protein product is CASSLGPLSAGVSYEQYF.

J is TRBJ2-3 and V is TRBV30; the match to TRBD2 covers 7 bases. The germline gives CDR1 GTSNPN, CDR2 SVGIG (reference sequence). The CDR3 covers 14 residues. The V gene end was trimmed by 5 bases and the J gene end by 0 bases; junction bases not matched to a gene: 5. This CDR3 is CAWGTAGSTDTQYF. For the CDR3, the DNA is TGTGCCTGGGGCACAGCGGGGAGCACAGATACGCAGTATTTT.

This clone was detected only a few times. This rearrangement joins TRBV7-3 to TRBJ2-1; 10 bases agree with TRBD2. V shed 8 bases, J shed 8 bases, and the junction held 6 bases outside the gene matches. The CDR3 sequence is 13 residues long. Germline-derived CDR1 and CDR2 are SGHTA and FQGTGA. CDR3 protein: CASSPSGSYEQFF. DNA of the CDR3: TGTGCCAGCTCGCCTAGCGGGAGCTATGAGCAGTTCTTC. Full variable domain (outside the CDR3, taken from reference TRBV7-3 and TRBJ2-1): GAGVSQTPSNKVTEKGKYVELRCDPISGHTALYWYRQSLGQGPEFLIYFQGTGAADDSGLPNDRFFAVRPEGSVSTLKIQRTERGDSAVYLCASSPSGSYEQFFGPGTRLTVL.

The CDR3 nucleotides are TGTGCCAGCAGTTTCATCGGGGTAGGCTATGGCTACACCTTC. It specifies CASSFIGVGYGYTF. V gene TRBV6-5 combines with J gene TRBJ1-2, with unresolved D. CDR3 length: 14 residues. Trimming took 4 bases from V and 4 from J, leaving 13 bases between them. The germline V gene has CDR1 MNHEY and CDR2 SVGAGI.